The clone carrying this T cell receptor beta chain appeared a few times. Its target is unknown. Sequencing targeted expressed TCRB transcripts, as all isolated RNA had been reverse transcribed. Sequenced by immunoSEQ multiplex PCR; TCRdb stores in-frame clones only, minus some. The sample holds around 150,000 clones, approximately 8.1% seen once. This sample is part of a study of beta chain features in type 1 diabetes. Study overall: Healthy donors and patients had similar age, gender and cell yields. Across the samples, roughly 99 million sorted cells were examined in total.

Notes on the study in general: The naive, central memory and Treg TCRB repertoires of patients appeared to be more similar to one another than those of healthy donors. The VDJ junctions of type 1 diabetes patients carried fewer insertions and more deletions.

The CDR3 runs 15 residues. V dropped 5 bases and J dropped 2 bases, with 16 bases sitting between them. Germline V lookup: CDR1 SGHTA, CDR2 FQGTGA. V is TRBV7-3 and J is TRBJ2-7; possibly TRBD2 for D (7 bases). This TCR came from a man aged 18 to 30 in good health. Input material: central memory CD4+ T cells from blood. This chain's CDR3 is CASSPPAGAAYEQYF. In DNA form, the CDR3 reads TGTGCCAGCAGCCCCCCGGCGGGGGCCGCCTACGAGCAGTACTTC.